The clone carrying this TCR beta chain was observed once. Its cognate antigen is unknown. Each sorted subset replicate got 200 ng genomic DNA, 25,000 to 35,000 genomes. Clones were sequenced by immunoSEQ multiplex PCR, and TCRdb holds only the in-frame ones, with some missing. The sample has 950,000 to 1,100,000 clones, approximately 68% seen once. The CDR3 sequence is 13 residues long. Germline V gene data show CDR1 as SGHTA and CDR2 as FQGNSA. V lost 5 bases and J 2 bases, leaving 7 bases between the germline ends. The data were obtained in a study of shared clonotypes between healthy human individuals. Overall study findings and caveats: Only a few donors were included, so the genetic and exposure-history diversity represented was limited. Clonotype sharing across a handful of donors was observed for 4% to 6.5% of naive CD4 clonotypes.

This chain links TRBV7-2 with TRBJ1-3; D is possibly TRBD1 (5 bases). The receptor comes from a man between 18 and 35 years old in good health. The specimen was memory CD4+ T cells sorted from blood. Subset in this sample: CD45RA-negative fraction. CDR3 nucleotides: TGTGCCAGCAGCCGGGACGCTGGAAACACCATATATTTT. As protein: CASSRDAGNTIYF. The full variable domain, completed using reference TRBV7-2 and TRBJ1-3, is GAGVSQSPSNKVTEKGKDVELRCDPISGHTALYWYRQSLGQGLEFLIYFQGNSAPDKSGLPSDRFSAERTGGSVSTLTIQRTQQEDSAVYLCASSRDAGNTIYFGEGSWLTVV.